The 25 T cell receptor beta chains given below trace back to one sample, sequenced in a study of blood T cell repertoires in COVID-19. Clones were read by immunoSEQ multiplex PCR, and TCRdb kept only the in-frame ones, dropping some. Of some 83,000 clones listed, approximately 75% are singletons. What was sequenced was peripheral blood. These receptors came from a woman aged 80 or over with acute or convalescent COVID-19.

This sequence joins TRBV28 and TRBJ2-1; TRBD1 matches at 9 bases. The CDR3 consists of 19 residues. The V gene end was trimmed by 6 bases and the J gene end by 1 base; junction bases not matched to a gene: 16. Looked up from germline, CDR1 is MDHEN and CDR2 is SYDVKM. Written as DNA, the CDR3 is TGTGCCAGCAGCCAAAACAGGGGGCGAAAGTCCAGATCCTACAATGAGCAGTTCTTC. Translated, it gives CASSQNRGRKSRSYNEQFF.

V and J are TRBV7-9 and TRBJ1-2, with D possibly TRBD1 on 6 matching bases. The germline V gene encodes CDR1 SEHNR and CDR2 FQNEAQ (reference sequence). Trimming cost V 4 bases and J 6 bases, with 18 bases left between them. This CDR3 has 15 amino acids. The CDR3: CASSSRGGPLDGYTF. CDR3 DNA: TGTGCCAGCAGCTCGAGGGGGGGACCTTTAGATGGCTACACCTTC.

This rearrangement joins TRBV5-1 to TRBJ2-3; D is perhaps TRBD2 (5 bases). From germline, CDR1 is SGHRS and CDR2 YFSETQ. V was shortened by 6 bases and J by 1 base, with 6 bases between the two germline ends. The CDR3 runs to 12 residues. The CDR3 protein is CASKEGTDTQYF. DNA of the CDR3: TGCGCCAGCAAGGAGGGCACAGATACGCAGTATTTT.

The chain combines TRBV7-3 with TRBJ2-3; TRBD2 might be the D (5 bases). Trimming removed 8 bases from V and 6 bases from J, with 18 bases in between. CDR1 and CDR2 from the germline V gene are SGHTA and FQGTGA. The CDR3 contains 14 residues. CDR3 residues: CASSEDPGIDTQYF. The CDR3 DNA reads TGTGCCAGCTCGGAGGACCCCGGTATTGATACGCAGTATTTT. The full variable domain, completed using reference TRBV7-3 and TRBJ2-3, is GAGVSQTPSNKVTEKGKYVELRCDPISGHTALYWYRQSLGQGPEFLIYFQGTGAADDSGLPNDRFFAVRPEGSVSTLKIQRTERGDSAVYLCASSEDPGIDTQYFGPGTRLTVL.

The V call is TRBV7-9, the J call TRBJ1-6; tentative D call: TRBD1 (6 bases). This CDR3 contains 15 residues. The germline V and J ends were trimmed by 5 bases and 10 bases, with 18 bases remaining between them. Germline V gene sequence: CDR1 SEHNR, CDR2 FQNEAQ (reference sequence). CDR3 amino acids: CASSPRARGRSPLHF. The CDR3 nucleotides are TGTGCCAGCAGCCCTCGTGCCAGGGGACGGTCACCCCTCCACTTT.

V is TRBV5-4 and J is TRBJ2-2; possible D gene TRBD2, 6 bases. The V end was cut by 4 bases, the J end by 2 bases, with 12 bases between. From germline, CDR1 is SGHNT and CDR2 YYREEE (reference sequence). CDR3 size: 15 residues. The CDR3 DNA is TGTGCCAGCAGCAGAAATAGCGGAAACACCGGGGAGCTGTTTTTT. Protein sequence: CASSRNSGNTGELFF.

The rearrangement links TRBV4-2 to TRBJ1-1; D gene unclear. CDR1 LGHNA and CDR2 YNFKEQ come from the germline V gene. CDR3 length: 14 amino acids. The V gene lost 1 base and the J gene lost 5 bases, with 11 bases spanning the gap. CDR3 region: CASSQGPAETEAFF. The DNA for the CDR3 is TGTGCCAGCAGCCAAGGACCCGCGGAGACTGAAGCTTTCTTT.

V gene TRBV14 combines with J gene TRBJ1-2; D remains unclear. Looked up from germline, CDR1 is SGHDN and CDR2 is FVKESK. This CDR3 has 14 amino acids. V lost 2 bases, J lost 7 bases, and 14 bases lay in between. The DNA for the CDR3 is TGTGCCAGCAGCCAACAGGTTTCATTAGGTGGCTACACCTTC. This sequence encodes CASSQQVSLGGYTF.

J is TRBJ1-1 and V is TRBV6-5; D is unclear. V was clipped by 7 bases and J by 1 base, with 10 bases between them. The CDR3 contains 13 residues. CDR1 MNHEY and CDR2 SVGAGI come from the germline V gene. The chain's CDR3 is CASTPIGNTEAFF. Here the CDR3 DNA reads TGTGCCAGCACTCCAATCGGGAACACTGAAGCTTTCTTT.

The CDR3 DNA reads as TGTGCCTGGGGAGGGGTGTCGGGCAGGGGAAACTATGGCTACACCTTC. Translation: CAWGGVSGRGNYGYTF. V is TRBV30 and J is TRBJ1-2; weak D call: TRBD1 (6 bases). The CDR3 is 16 amino acids. CDR1 is GTSNPN and CDR2 is SVGIG in the germline V gene (reference sequence). V was clipped by 5 bases and J by 2 bases, with 21 bases between them. Full variable domain (remainder filled in from reference TRBV30 and TRBJ1-2): SQTIHQWPATLVQPVGSPLSLECTVEGTSNPNLYWYRQAAGRGLQLLFYSVGIGQISSEVPQNLSASRPQDRQFILSSKKLLLSDSGFYLCAWGGVSGRGNYGYTFGSGTRLTVV.

The CDR3 loop is CASSSRTGEDTQYF. DNA for the CDR3: TGTGCCAGCAGCAGCAGGACAGGGGAAGATACGCAGTATTTT. The J gene is TRBJ2-3, the V gene TRBV11-3; 9 bases line up with TRBD1. The length of the CDR3 is 14 residues. The V gene's germline CDR1 is SGHNT and CDR2 YENEEA. Losses at the gene ends were 5 bases for V and 5 bases for J; bases not matched to a gene: 5.

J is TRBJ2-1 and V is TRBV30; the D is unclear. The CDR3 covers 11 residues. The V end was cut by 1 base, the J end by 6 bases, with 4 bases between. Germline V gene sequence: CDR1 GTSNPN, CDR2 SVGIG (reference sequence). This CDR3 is CAWSDGNEQFF. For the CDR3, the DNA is TGTGCCTGGAGTGACGGCAATGAGCAGTTCTTC.

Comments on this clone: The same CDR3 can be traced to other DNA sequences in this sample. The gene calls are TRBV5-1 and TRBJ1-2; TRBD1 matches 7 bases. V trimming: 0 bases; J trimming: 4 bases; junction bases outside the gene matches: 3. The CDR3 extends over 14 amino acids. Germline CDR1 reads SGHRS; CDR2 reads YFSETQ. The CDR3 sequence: CASSLVGTAYGYTF. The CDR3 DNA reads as TGCGCCAGCAGCTTGGTTGGGACAGCCTATGGCTACACCTTC.

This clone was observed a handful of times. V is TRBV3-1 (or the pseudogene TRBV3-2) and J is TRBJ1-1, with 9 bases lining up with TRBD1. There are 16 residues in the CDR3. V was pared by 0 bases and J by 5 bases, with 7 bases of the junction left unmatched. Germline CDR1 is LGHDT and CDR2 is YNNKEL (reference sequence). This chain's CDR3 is CASSQDWAGQGTEAFF. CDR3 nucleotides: TGTGCCAGCAGCCAAGATTGGGCGGGACAGGGAACTGAAGCTTTCTTT.

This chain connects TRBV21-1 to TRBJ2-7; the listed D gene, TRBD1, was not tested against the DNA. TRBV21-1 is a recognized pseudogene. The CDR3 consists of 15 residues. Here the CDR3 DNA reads TGTGCCAGCAAATCAAAGGGACAGTGTAGGAACGAGCAGTACTTC. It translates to CASKSKGQCRNEQYF.

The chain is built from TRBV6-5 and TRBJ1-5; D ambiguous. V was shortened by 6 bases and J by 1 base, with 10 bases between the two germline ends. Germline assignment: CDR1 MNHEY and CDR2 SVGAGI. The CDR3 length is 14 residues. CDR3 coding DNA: TGTGCCAGCAGGTACATTCAGAGCAATCAGCCCCAGCATTTT. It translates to CASRYIQSNQPQHF.

CDR3 coding DNA: TGCAGTGCTAGTCCCGGACAGGGGACCGTGAACACTGAAGCTTTCTTT. Protein: CSASPGQGTVNTEAFF. V gene TRBV20-1 combines with J gene TRBJ1-1, with TRBD1 matching over 9 bases. Germline CDR1 reads DFQATT; CDR2 reads SNEGSKA (reference sequence). V was clipped by 3 bases and J by 0 bases; unmatched bases: 8. The CDR3 totals 16 residues.

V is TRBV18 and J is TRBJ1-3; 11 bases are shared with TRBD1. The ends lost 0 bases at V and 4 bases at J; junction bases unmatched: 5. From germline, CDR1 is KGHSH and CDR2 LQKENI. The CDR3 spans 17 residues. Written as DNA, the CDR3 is TGTGCCAGCTCACCACCCGGGACAGGGGGAAGAGGAAACACCATATATTTT. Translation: CASSPPGTGGRGNTIYF.

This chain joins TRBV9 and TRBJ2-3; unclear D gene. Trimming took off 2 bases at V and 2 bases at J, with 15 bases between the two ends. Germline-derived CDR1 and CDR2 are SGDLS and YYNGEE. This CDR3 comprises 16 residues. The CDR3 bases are TGTGCCAGCAGCGTCATCGCGGAGACTTTCACAGATACGCAGTATTTT. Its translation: CASSVIAETFTDTQYF. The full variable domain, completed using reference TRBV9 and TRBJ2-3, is DSGVTQTPKHLITATGQRVTLRCSPRSGDLSVYWYQQSLDQGLQFLIQYYNGEERAKGNILERFSAQQFPDLHSELNLSSLELGDSALYFCASSVIAETFTDTQYFGPGTRLTVL.

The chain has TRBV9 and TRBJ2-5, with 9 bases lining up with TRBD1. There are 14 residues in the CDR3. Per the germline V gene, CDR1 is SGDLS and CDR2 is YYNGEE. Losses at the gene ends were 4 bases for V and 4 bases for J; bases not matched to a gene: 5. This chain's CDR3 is CASSLGQGSETQYF. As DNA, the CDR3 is TGTGCCAGCAGCCTTGGACAGGGGTCAGAGACCCAGTACTTC.

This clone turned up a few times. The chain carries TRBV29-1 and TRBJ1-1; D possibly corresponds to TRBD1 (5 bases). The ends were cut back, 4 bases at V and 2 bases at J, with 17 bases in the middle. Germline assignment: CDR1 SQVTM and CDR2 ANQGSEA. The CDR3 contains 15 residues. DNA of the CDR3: TGCAGCGTTGTCGGATCGTCAGGGAAAAACACTGAAGCTTTCTTT. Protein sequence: CSVVGSSGKNTEAFF.

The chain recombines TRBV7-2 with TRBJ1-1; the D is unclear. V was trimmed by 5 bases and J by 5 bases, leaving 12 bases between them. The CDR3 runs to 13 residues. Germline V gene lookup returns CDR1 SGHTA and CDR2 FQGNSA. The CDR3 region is CASSPPGGTEAFF. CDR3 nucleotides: TGTGCCAGCAGCCCCCCGGGAGGGACTGAAGCTTTCTTT.

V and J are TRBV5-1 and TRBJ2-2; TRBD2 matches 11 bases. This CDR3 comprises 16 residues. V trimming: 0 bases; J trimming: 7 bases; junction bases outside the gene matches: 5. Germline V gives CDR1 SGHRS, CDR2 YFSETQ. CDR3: CASSLAGTSGGGELFF. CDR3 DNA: TGCGCCAGCAGCTTGGCAGGGACTAGCGGTGGCGGGGAGCTGTTTTTT.

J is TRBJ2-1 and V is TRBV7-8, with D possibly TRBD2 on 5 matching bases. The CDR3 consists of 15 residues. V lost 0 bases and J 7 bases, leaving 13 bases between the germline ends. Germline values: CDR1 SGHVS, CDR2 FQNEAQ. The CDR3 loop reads CASSLAEGRINEQFF. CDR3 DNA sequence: TGTGCCAGCAGCTTAGCTGAGGGAAGAATTAATGAGCAGTTCTTC.

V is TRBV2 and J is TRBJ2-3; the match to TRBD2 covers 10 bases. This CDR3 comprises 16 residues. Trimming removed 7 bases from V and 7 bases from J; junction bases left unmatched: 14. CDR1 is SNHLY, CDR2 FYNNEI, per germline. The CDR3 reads CASTQTSGGVANTQYF. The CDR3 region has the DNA TGTGCCAGCACTCAAACCAGCGGGGGGGTCGCTAATACGCAGTATTTT. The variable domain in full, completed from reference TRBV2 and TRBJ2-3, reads EPEVTQTPSHQVTQMGQEVILRCVPISNHLYFYWYRQILGQKVEFLVSFYNNEISEKSEIFDDQFSVERPDGSNFTLKIRSTKLEDSAMYFCASTQTSGGVANTQYFGPGTRLTVL.